These T cell receptor beta chains were read from a single sample in a study of T cell responses to AZD1222 COVID-19 vaccine. This table comes from immunoSEQ multiplex PCR, and its TCRdb copy is limited to in-frame clones, with some not included. Here the sample spans approximately 220,000 clones, 93% being singletons. The starting material was peripheral blood, obtained on day 0 of MenACWY control vaccination. The source of these receptors is an adult in good health. Both conserved end residues are part of each CDR3. Fields, in order: clone size, J gene, V gene, D gene, CDR3 DNA, CDR3 protein. A D gene is named only where the DNA matches it firmly. Only part of the rows carry a size: once, few, many, or a class if the clone is expanded.

NA	TRBJ1-6	TRBV6-5	TRBD1	TGTGCCAGCAGCCTGACAGGGCGGTTCTACTCACCCCTCCACTTT	CASSLTGRFYSPLHF
NA	TRBJ1-2	TRBV13	NA	TGTGCCAGCAGCCAAGGGCCAGGGGCGGGGTACACCTTC	CASSQGPGAGYTF
NA	TRBJ1-5	TRBV5-6	NA	TGTGCCAGCAGCTTGGGGGGGGCGGTGCCCCAGCATTTT	CASSLGGAVPQHF
NA	TRBJ2-1	TRBV29-1	NA	TGCAGCGTTGAAGGCCCGGGTCAGTTCTTC	CSVEGPGQFF
NA	TRBJ2-4	TRBV18	NA	TGTGCCAGCTCACCTGGAACAGCCAAAAACATTCAGTACTTC	CASSPGTAKNIQYF
NA	TRBJ1-1	TRBV5-5	TRBD1	TGTGCCAGCAGCCGATCGCCCGGGACAGGGGCCGGGGACACTGAAGCTTTCTTT	CASSRSPGTGAGDTEAFF
NA	TRBJ1-1	TRBV5-6	TRBD1	TGTGCCAGCAGCGGGGAGGGACAGCCGAACACTGAAGCTTTCTTT	CASSGEGQPNTEAFF
NA	TRBJ1-1	TRBV3-1/TRBV3-2	NA	TGTGCCAGCAGTCCTACCTCCGGGGACACTGAAGCTTTCTTT	CASSPTSGDTEAFF
NA	TRBJ1-5	TRBV15	TRBD1	TGTGCCACCAGCCGTGACAGGGGTAGCAATCAGCCCCAGCATTTT	CATSRDRGSNQPQHF
NA	TRBJ1-1	TRBV9	NA	TGTGCCAGCAGCCTTACCCCCGGGCCTCTCAACACTGAAGCTTTCTTT	CASSLTPGPLNTEAFF
NA	TRBJ1-4	TRBV7-8	TRBD1	TGTGCCAGCAGCTTAGCGAATAGTGGGACAGGGGTGGAAAAACTGTTTTTT	CASSLANSGTGVEKLFF
NA	TRBJ2-2	TRBV11-2	TRBD2	TGTGCCAGCAGCACGGGACTAGCGGGGTCCGGGGAGCTGTTTTTT	CASSTGLAGSGELFF
once	TRBJ2-1	TRBV3-1/TRBV3-2	NA	TGTGCCAGCAGATCCGGGGGTGAGCAGTTCTTC	CASRSGGEQFF
NA	TRBJ1-6	TRBV7-2	NA	TGTGCCAGCAGCTTACGACAGACCATCTCCTATAATTCACCCCTCCACTTT	CASSLRQTISYNSPLHF
NA	TRBJ1-3	TRBV6-2/TRBV6-3	NA	TGTGCCAGCAGTCCGGTTGGAAACACCATATATTTT	CASSPVGNTIYF
once	TRBJ1-1	TRBV6-5	NA	TGTGCCAGCAGTTACTCGCTAGGGGGTGGAACTGAAGCTTTCTTT	CASSYSLGGGTEAFF
NA	TRBJ1-2	TRBV11-2	TRBD1	TGTGCCAGCAGCTTAGCGACAGGGGTTAAGGGCTACACCTTC	CASSLATGVKGYTF
NA	TRBJ1-5	TRBV11-3	TRBD1	TGTGCCAGCAGCTCGCCTGACAGGGACCATCAGCCCCAGCATTTT	CASSSPDRDHQPQHF
NA	TRBJ2-3	TRBV10-2	NA	TGCGCCAGCAGTGAGTGGGCAGGGAAGGTCACAGATACGCAGTATTTT	CASSEWAGKVTDTQYF
NA	TRBJ1-1	TRBV5-6	TRBD1	TGTGCCAGCAGCTTGCCGGGACAGATGAACACTGAAGCTTTCTTT	CASSLPGQMNTEAFF